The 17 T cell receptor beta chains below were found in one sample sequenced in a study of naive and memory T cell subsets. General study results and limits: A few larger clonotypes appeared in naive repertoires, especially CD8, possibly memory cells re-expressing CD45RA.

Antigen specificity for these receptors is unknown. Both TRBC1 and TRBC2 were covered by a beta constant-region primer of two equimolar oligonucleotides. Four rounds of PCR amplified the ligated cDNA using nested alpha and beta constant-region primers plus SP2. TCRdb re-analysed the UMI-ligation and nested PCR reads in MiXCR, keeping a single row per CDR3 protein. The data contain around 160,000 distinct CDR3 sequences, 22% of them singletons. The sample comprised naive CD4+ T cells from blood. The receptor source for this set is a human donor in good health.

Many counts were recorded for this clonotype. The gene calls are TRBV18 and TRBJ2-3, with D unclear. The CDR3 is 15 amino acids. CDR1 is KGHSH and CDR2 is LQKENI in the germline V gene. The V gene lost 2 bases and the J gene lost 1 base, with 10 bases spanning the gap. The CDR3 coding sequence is TGTGCCAGCTCACCAGACATGGCCGGCACAGATACGCAGTATTTT. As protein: CASSPDMAGTDTQYF.

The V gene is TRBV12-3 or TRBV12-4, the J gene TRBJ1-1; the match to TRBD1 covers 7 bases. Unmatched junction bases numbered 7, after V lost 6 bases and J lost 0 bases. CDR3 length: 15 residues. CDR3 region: CASRTGTAVNTEAFF. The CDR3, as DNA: TGTGCCAGCAGAACTGGGACAGCCGTGAACACTGAAGCTTTCTTT.

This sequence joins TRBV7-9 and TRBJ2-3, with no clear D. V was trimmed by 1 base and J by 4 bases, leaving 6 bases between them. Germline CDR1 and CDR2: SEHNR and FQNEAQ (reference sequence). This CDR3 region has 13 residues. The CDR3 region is CASSLEVPDTQYF. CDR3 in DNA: TGTGCCAGCAGCTTAGAGGTCCCAGATACGCAGTATTTT.

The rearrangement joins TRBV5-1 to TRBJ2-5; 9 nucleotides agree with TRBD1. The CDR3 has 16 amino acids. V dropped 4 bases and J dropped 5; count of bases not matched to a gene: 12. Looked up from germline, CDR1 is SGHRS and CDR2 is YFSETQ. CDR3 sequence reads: CASSPGQGSVSETQYF. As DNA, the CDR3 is TGCGCCAGCAGCCCGGGACAGGGTTCCGTGTCGGAGACCCAGTACTTC. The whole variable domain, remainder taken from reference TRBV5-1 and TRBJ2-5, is KAGVTQTPRYLIKTRGQQVTLSCSPISGHRSVSWYQQTPGQGLQFLFEYFSETQRNKGNFPGRFSGRQFSNSRSEMNVSTLELGDSALYLCASSPGQGSVSETQYFGPGTRLLVL.

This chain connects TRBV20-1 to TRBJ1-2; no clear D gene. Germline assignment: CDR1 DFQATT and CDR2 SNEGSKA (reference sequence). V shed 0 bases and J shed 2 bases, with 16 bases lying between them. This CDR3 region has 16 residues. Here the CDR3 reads CSARDFRRPSNYGYTF. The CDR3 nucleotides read TGCAGTGCTAGAGATTTCAGAAGGCCGTCAAACTATGGCTACACCTTC.

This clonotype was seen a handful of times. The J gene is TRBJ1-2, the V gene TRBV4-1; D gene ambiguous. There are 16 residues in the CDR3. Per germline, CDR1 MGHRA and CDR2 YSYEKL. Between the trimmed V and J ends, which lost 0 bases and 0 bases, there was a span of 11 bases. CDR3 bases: TGCGCCAGCAGCCAAGATATACGGGGAGCTAACTATGGCTACACCTTC. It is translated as CASSQDIRGANYGYTF.

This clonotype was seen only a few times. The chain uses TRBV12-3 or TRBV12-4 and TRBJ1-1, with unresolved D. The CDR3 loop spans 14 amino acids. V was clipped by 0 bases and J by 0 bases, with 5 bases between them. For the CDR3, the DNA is TGTGCCAGCAGTTTAGCGACACTGAACACTGAAGCTTTCTTT. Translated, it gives CASSLATLNTEAFF.

CDR3 sequence: CASSKAGSGRSDTQYF. CDR3 nucleotide sequence: TGTGCCAGCAGCAAAGCGGGTAGCGGGAGATCAGATACGCAGTATTTT. The chain has TRBV21-1 and TRBJ2-3; TRBD2 is the table's D call and was not checked against the DNA. TRBV21-1 is reported as a pseudogene. This CDR3 is 16 amino acids long.

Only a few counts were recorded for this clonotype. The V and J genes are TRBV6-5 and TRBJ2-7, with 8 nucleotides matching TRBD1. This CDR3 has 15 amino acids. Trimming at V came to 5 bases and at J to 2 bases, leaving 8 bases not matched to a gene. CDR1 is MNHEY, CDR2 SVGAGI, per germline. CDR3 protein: CASSQDRGLAYEQYF. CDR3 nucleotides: TGTGCCAGCAGTCAAGACAGGGGTTTGGCCTACGAGCAGTACTTC.

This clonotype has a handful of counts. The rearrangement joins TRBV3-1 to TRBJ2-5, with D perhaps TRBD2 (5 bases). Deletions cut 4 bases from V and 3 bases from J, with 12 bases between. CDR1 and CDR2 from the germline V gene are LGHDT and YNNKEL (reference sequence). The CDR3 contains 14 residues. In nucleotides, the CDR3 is TGTGCCAGCAGCCGAGCGGACTTGGAAGAGACCCAGTACTTC. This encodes CASSRADLEETQYF.

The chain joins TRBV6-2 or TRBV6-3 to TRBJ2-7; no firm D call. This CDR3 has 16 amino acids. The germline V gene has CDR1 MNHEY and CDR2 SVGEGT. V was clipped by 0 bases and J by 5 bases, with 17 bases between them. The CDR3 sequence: CASSYSFLGPKNEQYF. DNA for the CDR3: TGTGCCAGCAGTTACTCGTTTCTCGGACCAAAAAACGAGCAGTACTTC.

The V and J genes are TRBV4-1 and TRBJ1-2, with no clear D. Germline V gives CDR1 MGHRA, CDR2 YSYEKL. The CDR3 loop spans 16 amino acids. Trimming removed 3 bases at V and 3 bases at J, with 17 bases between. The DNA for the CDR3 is TGCGCCAGCAGCCAGCCTAGGAGAGGGCGCGACTATGGCTACACCTTC. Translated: CASSQPRRGRDYGYTF.

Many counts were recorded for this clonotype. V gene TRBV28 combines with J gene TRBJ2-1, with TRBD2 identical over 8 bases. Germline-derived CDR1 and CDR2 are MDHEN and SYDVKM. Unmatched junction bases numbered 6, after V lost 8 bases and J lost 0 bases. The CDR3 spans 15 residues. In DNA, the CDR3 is TGTGCCAGCGGCCCCGGGACTAGCTCCTACAATGAGCAGTTCTTC. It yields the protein CASGPGTSSYNEQFF.

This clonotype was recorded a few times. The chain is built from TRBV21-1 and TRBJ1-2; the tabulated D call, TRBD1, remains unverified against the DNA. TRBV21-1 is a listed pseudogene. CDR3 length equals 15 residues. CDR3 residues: CASSLPCPANYGYTF. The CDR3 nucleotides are TGTGCCAGCAGCTTACCCTGCCCAGCTAACTATGGCTACACCTTC.

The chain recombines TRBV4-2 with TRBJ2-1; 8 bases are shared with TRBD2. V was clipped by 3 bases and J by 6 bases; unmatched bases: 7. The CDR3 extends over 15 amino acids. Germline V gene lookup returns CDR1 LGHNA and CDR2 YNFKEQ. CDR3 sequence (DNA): TGTGCCAGCAGCCAGGGACTAGGGCATCCCAATGAGCAGTTCTTC. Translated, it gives CASSQGLGHPNEQFF.

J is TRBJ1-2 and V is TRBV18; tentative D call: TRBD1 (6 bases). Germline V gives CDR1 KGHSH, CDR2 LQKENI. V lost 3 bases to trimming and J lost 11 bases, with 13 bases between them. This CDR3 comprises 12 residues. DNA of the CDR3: TGTGCCAGCTCACCCGGGACAAGCGGGTACACCTTC. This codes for CASSPGTSGYTF.

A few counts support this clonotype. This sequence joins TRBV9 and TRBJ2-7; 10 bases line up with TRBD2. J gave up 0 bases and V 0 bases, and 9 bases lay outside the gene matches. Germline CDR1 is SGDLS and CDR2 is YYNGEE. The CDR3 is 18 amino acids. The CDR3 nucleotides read TGTGCCAGCAGCGTAGGGGGACTAGCGAATCCTGCCTCCTACGAGCAGTACTTC. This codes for CASSVGGLANPASYEQYF. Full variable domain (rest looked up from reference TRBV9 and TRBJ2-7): DSGVTQTPKHLITATGQRVTLRCSPRSGDLSVYWYQQSLDQGLQFLIQYYNGEERAKGNILERFSAQQFPDLHSELNLSSLELGDSALYFCASSVGGLANPASYEQYFGPGTRLTVT.